Included here is one T cell receptor (beta chain) sequence, with context. Its antigen is not known. In the same sample, other DNA sequences code for this CDR3. There are 13 residues in the CDR3. Germline V gene sequence: CDR1 LGHNA, CDR2 YSLEER. Between the trimmed V and J ends, which lost 0 bases and 4 bases, there was a span of 6 bases. The record originates from a study of shared clonotypes between healthy human individuals. Selected positively for CCR7 and CD45RO-negative, naive CD8 cells excluded terminally differentiated effector memory CD45RA+ cells. Regarding the study as a whole: Few donors restricted represented genetic and exposure-history diversity. Sampling covered blood only; tissue repertoires likely differ. On the whole, naive subsets had larger estimated richness than memory subsets had.

TCRdb's table, derived via immunoSEQ multiplex PCR, lists solely in-frame clones and lacks some. The repertoire holds over 2 million clones, with around 96% as singletons. The receptor's source is a man aged 18 to 30 in good health. The specimen was naive CD8+ T cells sorted from blood. V usage is TRBV4-3 and J usage is TRBJ2-5; TRBD2 might be the D (5 bases). The CDR3 is CASSQDRGETQYF. CDR3 nucleotides: TGCGCCAGCAGCCAAGATCGGGGAGAGACCCAGTACTTC.